The 22 T cell receptor beta chains listed next were all sequenced from one sample in a study of shared clonotypes between healthy human individuals. TCRdb's copy holds only in-frame clones and misses some; the assay was immunoSEQ multiplex PCR. The sample has nearly 2 million clones, approximately 95% seen once. CD45RO-negative cells were positively selected for CCR7, leaving out terminally differentiated effector memory CD45RA+ cells. Sequencing was performed on naive CD8+ T cells sorted from blood. These receptors were collected from a man aged 18 to 35 in good health.

This sequence joins TRBV5-4 and TRBJ1-2; D unclear. This CDR3 comprises 15 residues. V gave up 0 bases and J gave up 4 bases, with 13 bases separating them. The germline V gene encodes CDR1 SGHNT and CDR2 YYREEE (reference sequence). CDR3 amino acids: CASSLESMRGYGYTF. As DNA, the CDR3 is TGTGCCAGCAGCTTGGAGTCCATGCGGGGCTATGGCTACACCTTC. The whole variable domain, filled in from reference TRBV5-4 and TRBJ1-2, reads ETGVTQSPTHLIKTRGQQVTLRCSSQSGHNTVSWYQQALGQGPQFIFQYYREEENGRGNFPPRFSGLQFPNYSSELNVNALELDDSALYLCASSLESMRGYGYTFGSGTRLTVV.

A single count supports this clone. This specimen includes other DNA sequences encoding the same CDR3. This chain joins TRBV7-9 and TRBJ2-7; no firm D call. This CDR3 spans 13 amino acids. Germline loops: CDR1 SEHNR, CDR2 FQNEAQ (reference sequence). V lost 1 base to trimming and J lost 4 bases, with 8 bases between them. The CDR3 loop reads CASSLGLDYEQYF. CDR3 sequence (DNA): TGTGCCAGCAGCTTAGGGTTAGATTACGAGCAGTACTTC. Full variable domain (remainder filled in from reference TRBV7-9 and TRBJ2-7): DTGVSQNPRHKITKRGQNVTFRCDPISEHNRLYWYRQTLGQGPEFLTYFQNEAQLEKSRLLSDRFSAERPKGSFSTLEIQRTEQGDSAMYLCASSLGLDYEQYFGPGTRLTVT.

The rearrangement joins TRBV7-9 to TRBJ2-5; D gene uncertain. Germline V gives CDR1 SEHNR, CDR2 FQNEAQ (reference sequence). Deletions cut 4 bases from V and 5 bases from J, with 8 bases between. CDR3 length equals 12 residues. The CDR3 spells CASSSFDETQYF. CDR3 coding DNA: TGTGCCAGCAGCTCATTTGACGAGACCCAGTACTTC.

The chain uses TRBV30 and TRBJ1-2; 7 bases fit TRBD1. Germline loops: CDR1 GTSNPN, CDR2 SVGIG (reference sequence). V lost 5 bases and J lost 5; bases outside the gene matches: 14. CDR3 length equals 15 residues. The CDR3: CAWETTPGGGYGYTF. Written as DNA, the CDR3 is TGTGCCTGGGAGACCACTCCAGGGGGTGGATATGGCTACACCTTC.

The DNA of the CDR3 is TGCGCCAGCATGGGGACCGATCCGGGCACCGGGGAGCTGTTTTTT. Its protein product is CASMGTDPGTGELFF. The chain has TRBV10-2 and TRBJ2-2; D possibly uses TRBD1 or TRBD2 (5 bases each). Germline CDR1 is WSHSY and CDR2 is SAAADI. This CDR3 has 15 amino acids. Trimming removed 7 bases at V and 4 bases at J, with 16 bases between.

The V call is TRBV2, the J call TRBJ1-4, with D possibly matching TRBD1 (6 bases). The CDR3 consists of 15 residues. Trimming removed 6 bases from V and 6 bases from J, with 17 bases in between. The germline gives CDR1 SNHLY, CDR2 FYNNEI. The CDR3 DNA reads TGTGCCAGCAGGCCCGAAGCGGCAGGGGATGAAAAACTGTTTTTT. The encoded protein is CASRPEAAGDEKLFF.

The rearrangement links TRBV11-2 to TRBJ2-5, with a tentative D call TRBD1 (5 bases). The CDR3 covers 14 residues. V lost 5 bases, J lost 3 bases, and 13 bases lay in between. Germline lookup yields CDR1 SGHAT and CDR2 FQNNGV. CDR3 in amino acids: CASSPDSFKETQYF. As DNA, the CDR3 is TGTGCCAGCAGCCCCGACAGTTTTAAAGAGACCCAGTACTTC.

The V gene is TRBV4-3, the J gene TRBJ2-1; the D is unclear. In germline, CDR1 is LGHNA, CDR2 YSLEER. V lost 0 bases, J lost 4 bases, and 19 bases lay in between. The CDR3 sequence is 18 residues long. The CDR3 coding sequence is TGCGCCAGCAGCCAAGAATGGGCCTTTGCAGATCCGTACAATGAGCAGTTCTTC. Translated, it gives CASSQEWAFADPYNEQFF.

To note about this clone: Other nucleotide sequences from this sample produce the same CDR3. The chain couples TRBV28 to TRBJ2-7; 8 nucleotides match TRBD1. Germline V lookup: CDR1 MDHEN, CDR2 SYDVKM. The CDR3 is 15 amino acids. The ends lost 5 bases at V and 1 base at J; junction bases unmatched: 7. The CDR3 bases are TGTGCCAGCAGTCTCAGGGGGCTCAGGTCCTACGAGCAGTACTTC. Encoded protein: CASSLRGLRSYEQYF.

This clone has only a few counts. The chain joins TRBV30 to TRBJ2-2; the D gene is possibly TRBD1 (6 bases). This CDR3 spans 14 amino acids. The germline V and J ends were trimmed by 1 base and 9 bases, with 15 bases remaining between them. Germline CDR1 and CDR2: GTSNPN and SVGIG (reference sequence). CDR3 nucleotide sequence: TGTGCCTGGAGTGCCGGGACACCTATCAGGGAGCTGTTTTTT. It codes for CAWSAGTPIRELFF.

This clone was picked up one time. This rearrangement joins TRBV7-9 to TRBJ2-2; D perhaps matches TRBD2 (5 bases). The CDR3 contains 14 residues. CDR1 and CDR2 (germline): SEHNR, FQNEAQ (reference sequence). V lost 5 bases to trimming and J lost 4 bases, with 11 bases between them. CDR3 DNA sequence: TGTGCCAGCAGCATAGGACTGATCACCGGGGAGCTGTTTTTT. As protein: CASSIGLITGELFF.

This chain joins TRBV29-1 and TRBJ1-2; the match to TRBD1 covers 9 bases. The V and J ends lost 7 bases and 5 bases, in that order; junction bases with no gene match: 11. CDR1 SQVTM and CDR2 ANQGSEA come from the germline V gene. This CDR3 spans 14 amino acids. CDR3 loop: CSADNRGRGYGYTF. CDR3 DNA sequence: TGCAGCGCCGATAACAGGGGGCGAGGGTATGGCTACACCTTC. Using reference TRBV29-1 and TRBJ1-2 for the parts outside the CDR3, the full variable domain is SAVISQKPSRDICQRGTSLTIQCQVDSQVTMMFWYRQQPGQSLTLIATANQGSEATYESGFVIDKFPISRPNLTFSTLTVSNMSPEDSSIYLCSADNRGRGYGYTFGSGTRLTVV.

The J gene is TRBJ1-2, the V gene TRBV30; D gene unclear. Germline V gene data show CDR1 as GTSNPN and CDR2 as SVGIG (reference sequence). Trimming cost V 3 bases and J 3 bases, with 17 bases left between them. The CDR3 runs to 15 residues. CDR3 region: CAWSAIVGFDYGYTF. Here the CDR3 DNA reads TGTGCCTGGAGCGCAATTGTTGGGTTCGACTATGGCTACACCTTC.

The CDR3 bases are TGCGCCAGCAGTGGGACTAGCGGTTTCGCGAACACCGGGGAGCTGTTTTTT. Protein sequence: CASSGTSGFANTGELFF. The chain recombines TRBV5-1 with TRBJ2-2; 11 bases line up with TRBD2. Germline CDR1 is SGHRS and CDR2 is YFSETQ. The CDR3 extends over 17 amino acids. V was pared by 5 bases and J by 0 bases, with 6 bases of the junction left unmatched.

The rearrangement uses TRBV30 and TRBJ2-7, with D unclear. CDR1 is GTSNPN, CDR2 SVGIG, per germline (reference sequence). The CDR3 consists of 11 residues. V lost 2 bases and J 7 bases, leaving 9 bases between the germline ends. This CDR3 reads CAWSWKGEQYF. DNA of the CDR3: TGTGCCTGGAGTTGGAAGGGTGAGCAGTACTTC.

Only one count was recorded for this clone. This sample also contains other DNA sequences that code for the same CDR3. This rearrangement joins TRBV4-1 to TRBJ2-2, with D possibly being TRBD1 (6 bases). V lost 1 base, J lost 5 bases, and 11 bases lay in between. Germline lookup yields CDR1 MGHRA and CDR2 YSYEKL. CDR3 length equals 15 residues. The CDR3: CASSQVRQGTGELFF. The CDR3 DNA reads TGCGCCAGCAGCCAAGTTCGCCAGGGGACCGGGGAGCTGTTTTTT.

CDR3 loop: CASSQTFPAGLSYNEQFF. The CDR3 coding sequence is TGCGCCAGCAGCCAAACCTTTCCAGCGGGGCTTTCCTACAATGAGCAGTTCTTC. This rearrangement joins TRBV4-1 to TRBJ2-1, with 7 bases identical to TRBD2. Germline trimming cut 2 bases from V and 1 base from J; bases unmatched to any gene: 11. The V gene's germline CDR1 is MGHRA and CDR2 YSYEKL. This CDR3 is built from 18 residues.

Only one count was recorded for this clone. Here the CDR3 DNA reads TGCGCCAGCAGCCTGACGGGAGATCAGCCCCAGCATTTT. Translated: CASSLTGDQPQHF. V and J are TRBV4-1 and TRBJ1-5, with D hard to call. V lost 4 bases, J lost 5 bases, and 9 bases lay in between. The CDR3 is made up of 13 amino acids. Germline-derived CDR1 and CDR2 are MGHRA and YSYEKL.

This rearrangement joins TRBV7-8 to TRBJ2-3; 10 bases align to TRBD2. Germline V gene sequence: CDR1 SGHVS, CDR2 FQNEAQ. Germline trimming cut 5 bases from V and 2 bases from J; bases unmatched to any gene: 7. The CDR3 consists of 16 residues. The CDR3 loop is CASSRTLAGDTDTQYF. The CDR3 nucleotides read TGTGCCAGCAGCCGAACCCTAGCGGGGGACACAGATACGCAGTATTTT.

The chain joins TRBV6-6 to TRBJ2-1; D remains ambiguous. This CDR3 is 16 amino acids long. Germline values: CDR1 MNHNY, CDR2 SVGAGI (reference sequence). Trimming removed 1 base at V and 0 bases at J, with 10 bases between. This CDR3 is CASSYWPTSSYNEQFF. In DNA, the CDR3 is TGTGCCAGCAGTTACTGGCCAACCAGCTCCTACAATGAGCAGTTCTTC.

The rearrangement joins TRBV13 to TRBJ2-6, with TRBD2 matching 10 bases. The germline V gene encodes CDR1 PRHDT and CDR2 FYEKMQ (reference sequence). The V and J ends lost 0 bases and 4 bases, in that order; junction bases with no gene match: 3. The CDR3 is 17 amino acids. The CDR3 DNA follows: TGTGCCAGCAGCTTAGGAACTAGCGGGATCGGGGCCAACGTCCTGACTTTC. Translated: CASSLGTSGIGANVLTF.

The rearrangement joins TRBV7-9 to TRBJ1-2; 7 bases agree with TRBD1. The CDR3 contains 16 residues. The V gene's germline CDR1 is SEHNR and CDR2 FQNEAQ (reference sequence). The V gene end was trimmed by 5 bases and the J gene end by 2 bases; junction bases not matched to a gene: 11. The DNA of the CDR3 is TGTGCCAGCAGCCCCATACAGCCGACAGGGAACTATGGCTACACCTTC. It is translated as CASSPIQPTGNYGYTF.